One and the same sample provided the 21 T cell receptor beta chains below, sequenced in a study of blood T cell repertoires in COVID-19. Profiling relied on immunoSEQ multiplex PCR, and the TCRdb table lists in-frame clones only, not all of them. The table lists approximately 110,000 clones, about two thirds of them singletons. Sequencing used peripheral blood. These receptors came from a human donor with acute or convalescent COVID-19. The donor label of this sample is uncertain.

J is TRBJ2-3 and V is TRBV19; 13 bases align to TRBD2. The length of the CDR3 is 16 residues. Germline V gene data show CDR1 as LNHDA and CDR2 as SQIVND (reference sequence). The junction had 5 bases not matched to a gene; V was cut back by 5 bases and J by 3 bases. Here the CDR3 reads CASSPLAGGKTDTQYF. The CDR3 coding sequence is TGTGCCAGTAGTCCACTAGCGGGGGGGAAGACAGATACGCAGTATTTT.

The rearrangement links TRBV29-1 to TRBJ1-4; D not certain. The germline gives CDR1 SQVTM, CDR2 ANQGSEA. The length of the CDR3 is 13 residues. CDR3 loop: CSAMVPGNEKLFF. CDR3 DNA: TGCAGTGCTATGGTGCCAGGCAATGAAAAACTGTTTTTT.

There are a few counts of this clone. The chain joins TRBV27 to TRBJ2-7; 15 nucleotides agree with TRBD2. V was pared by 6 bases and J by 4 bases, with 1 base of the junction left unmatched. The germline V gene has CDR1 MNHEY and CDR2 SMNVEV (reference sequence). The CDR3 sequence is 14 residues long. This CDR3 is CASRGLAGGYEQYF. CDR3 DNA sequence: TGTGCCAGCAGGGGACTAGCGGGGGGATACGAGCAGTACTTC.

Written as DNA, the CDR3 is TGTGCCTGGAGTGTACTTTGGGGCAGGGGTGCCGGGGAGCTGTTTTTT. It codes for CAWSVLWGRGAGELFF. V and J are TRBV30 and TRBJ2-2; weak D call: TRBD1 (6 bases). Trimming stripped 0 bases from V and 6 bases from J, with 17 bases between. Germline V gene data show CDR1 as GTSNPN and CDR2 as SVGIG (reference sequence). The CDR3 runs 16 residues.

The chain couples TRBV29-1 to TRBJ2-3, with TRBD1 matching 11 bases. The CDR3 has 14 residues. V shed 7 bases, J shed 4 bases, and the junction held 7 bases outside the gene matches. Germline V gene data show CDR1 as SQVTM and CDR2 as ANQGSEA. CDR3 DNA sequence: TGCAGCGCACGGACAGGGGGCTTTGCAGATACGCAGTATTTT. Translating gives CSARTGGFADTQYF.

The CDR3 reads CASSLGGQGRNSPLHF. DNA for the CDR3: TGTGCCAGCAGCTTAGGCGGACAGGGGAGAAATTCACCCCTCCACTTT. V gene TRBV13 combines with J gene TRBJ1-6; 9 bases fit TRBD1. The CDR3 spans 16 residues. Unmatched junction bases numbered 4, after V lost 0 bases and J lost 7 bases. In germline, CDR1 is PRHDT, CDR2 FYEKMQ (reference sequence).

The J gene is TRBJ2-1, the V gene TRBV5-4; the match to TRBD2 covers 14 bases. The germline gives CDR1 SGHNT, CDR2 YYREEE (reference sequence). This CDR3 is built from 16 residues. The V gene end was trimmed by 7 bases and the J gene end by 4 bases; junction bases not matched to a gene: 7. CDR3 DNA: TGTGCCAGCGGAAGGGGGACTAGCGGGGGTTACAATGAGCAGTTCTTC. Its translation: CASGRGTSGGYNEQFF.

The CDR3 reads CASTAQGAEGHTIYF. Here the CDR3 DNA reads TGTGCCAGCACCGCCCAGGGGGCGGAGGGACACACCATATATTTT. The chain recombines TRBV28 with TRBJ1-3, with 8 positions matching TRBD1. The CDR3 is 15 residues long. The V and J ends lost 7 bases and 8 bases, in that order; junction bases with no gene match: 13. Germline assignment: CDR1 MDHEN and CDR2 SYDVKM.

The chain couples TRBV5-8 to TRBJ1-5; 8 nucleotides line up with TRBD1. With 4 bases clipped from V and 3 bases from J, the junction kept 9 bases outside the gene matches. Germline V gene lookup returns CDR1 SGHTS and CDR2 YDEGEE. The CDR3 loop spans 16 amino acids. For the CDR3, the DNA is TGTGCCAGCAGCCCGGGGCAGGGGGCGGCCAATCAGCCCCAGCATTTT. As protein: CASSPGQGAANQPQHF.

The chain joins TRBV5-1 to TRBJ2-1; possibly TRBD2 for D (5 bases). This CDR3 has 12 residues. Per the germline V gene, CDR1 is SGHRS and CDR2 is YFSETQ. The ends were cut back, 2 bases at V and 8 bases at J, with 8 bases in the middle. The CDR3 DNA sequence: TGCGCCAGCAGCTTCTTTAGCGATGAGCAGTTCTTC. The encoded protein is CASSFFSDEQFF.

The gene calls are TRBV19 and TRBJ2-6; no firm D call. Germline CDR1 reads LNHDA; CDR2 reads SQIVND (reference sequence). The CDR3 consists of 14 residues. Trimming cost V 8 bases and J 0 bases, with 8 bases left between them. The CDR3 nucleotides read TGTGCCAGTGTATCTCCCTCTGGGGCCAACGTCCTGACTTTC. Amino acid sequence: CASVSPSGANVLTF.

The V and J genes are TRBV5-1 and TRBJ1-1; unclear D gene. Germline V gene data show CDR1 as SGHRS and CDR2 as YFSETQ. V shed 0 bases and J shed 1 base, with 4 bases lying between them. The CDR3 covers 13 residues. CDR3 nucleotide sequence: TGCGCCAGCAGCTTGGGAGGGAACACTGAAGCTTTCTTT. It encodes CASSLGGNTEAFF.

This clone was seen a handful of times. This chain links TRBV28 with TRBJ2-3, with 15 bases matching TRBD2. From germline, CDR1 is MDHEN and CDR2 SYDVKM. This CDR3 contains 18 residues. V lost 6 bases, J lost 1 base, and 8 bases stayed unmatched. CDR3 protein: CASSPGLAGGLGTDTQYF. CDR3 sequence (DNA): TGTGCCAGCAGCCCCGGACTAGCGGGGGGGCTGGGCACAGATACGCAGTATTTT.

The V gene is TRBV10-3, the J gene TRBJ2-7; 11 bases fit TRBD1. CDR1 and CDR2 (germline): ENHRY, SYGVKD. The V and J ends lost 3 bases and 5 bases, in that order; junction bases with no gene match: 12. This CDR3 has 17 residues. CDR3 nucleotides: TGTGCCATCAGTGAATGTAATAACCGGGACAGGGGGGACGAGCAGTACGTC. It encodes CAISECNNRDRGDEQYV.

The chain recombines TRBV7-2 with TRBJ2-7; 11 nucleotides agree with TRBD2. This CDR3 comprises 14 residues. Germline CDR1 is SGHTA and CDR2 is FQGNSA. V shed 5 bases, J shed 4 bases, and the junction held 4 bases outside the gene matches. CDR3 sequence: CASSRIAGGYEQYF. CDR3 nucleotides: TGTGCCAGCAGCCGCATAGCGGGGGGGTACGAGCAGTACTTC. Drawing the rest from reference TRBV7-2 and TRBJ2-7, the complete variable domain is GAGVSQSPSNKVTEKGKDVELRCDPISGHTALYWYRQSLGQGLEFLIYFQGNSAPDKSGLPSDRFSAERTGGSVSTLTIQRTQQEDSAVYLCASSRIAGGYEQYFGPGTRLTVT.

The chain links TRBV29-1 to TRBJ2-3, with 7 bases fitting TRBD2. The CDR3 is made up of 13 amino acids. Per germline, CDR1 SQVTM and CDR2 ANQGSEA. The J segment lost 5 bases and the V segment lost 6 bases, leaving 8 bases of the junction unmatched. The CDR3 DNA follows: TGCAGCGTGGGGGGGGGTCGAGGAGATACGCAGTATTTT. Protein sequence: CSVGGGRGDTQYF.

The rearrangement uses TRBV3-1 (or the pseudogene TRBV3-2) and TRBJ2-3; 8 bases line up with TRBD2. Germline CDR1 reads LGHDT; CDR2 reads YNNKEL (reference sequence). V gave up 6 bases and J gave up 3 bases; unmatched junction bases: 11. There are 16 residues in the CDR3. As DNA, the CDR3 is TGTGCCAGCAGTTTTAGGACTAGCCCCTTGACAGATACGCAGTATTTT. It encodes CASSFRTSPLTDTQYF.

This clone appeared a single time. This sequence joins TRBV28 and TRBJ2-7, with 10 bases aligning to TRBD1. This CDR3 spans 13 amino acids. Per germline, CDR1 MDHEN and CDR2 SYDVKM. V lost 6 bases to trimming and J lost 7 bases; unmatched junction nucleotides: 6. The CDR3 protein is CASSSDRGWEQYF. CDR3 bases: TGTGCCAGCAGCTCGGACAGGGGGTGGGAGCAGTACTTC.

This clone was picked up a small number of times. The chain has TRBV5-6 and TRBJ2-7; D is perhaps TRBD1 (6 bases). V shed 3 bases and J shed 3 bases, with 13 bases lying between them. This CDR3 has 14 residues. Germline-derived CDR1 and CDR2 are SGHDT and YYEEEE. The CDR3, as DNA: TGTGCCAGCAGCTCGACAGGAGAACGCTACGAGCAGTACGTC. This gives the protein CASSSTGERYEQYV.

This clone came up a few times. This rearrangement joins TRBV6-5 to TRBJ2-7, with TRBD2 identical over 12 bases. The CDR3 is 14 residues long. Germline V gene data show CDR1 as MNHEY and CDR2 as SVGAGI. After removal of 6 bases from V and 5 bases from J, the junction contained 5 bases not matched to a gene. The CDR3 DNA is TGTGCCAGCAGACGACTAGCGGGGGAAAACGAGCAGTACTTC. This codes for CASRRLAGENEQYF.

Here the CDR3 reads CSVAAGAGYTF. The CDR3, as DNA: TGCAGCGTTGCGGCGGGTGCTGGCTACACCTTC. V and J are TRBV29-1 and TRBJ1-2; D gene ambiguous. Deletions cut 4 bases from V and 7 bases from J, with 10 bases between. Per the germline V gene, CDR1 is SQVTM and CDR2 is ANQGSEA. This CDR3 is built from 11 residues.